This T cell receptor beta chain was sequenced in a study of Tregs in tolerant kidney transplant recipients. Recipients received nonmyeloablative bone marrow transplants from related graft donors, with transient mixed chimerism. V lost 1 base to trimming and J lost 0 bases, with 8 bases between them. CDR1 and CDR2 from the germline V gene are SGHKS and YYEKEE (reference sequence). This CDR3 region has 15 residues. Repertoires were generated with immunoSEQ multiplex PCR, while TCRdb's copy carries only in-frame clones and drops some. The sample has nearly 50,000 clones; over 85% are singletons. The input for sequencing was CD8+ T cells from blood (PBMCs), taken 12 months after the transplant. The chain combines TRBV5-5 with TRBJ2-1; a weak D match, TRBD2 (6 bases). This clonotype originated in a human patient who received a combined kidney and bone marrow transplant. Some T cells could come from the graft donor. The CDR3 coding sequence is TGTGCCAGCAGCTTGTCCGGGAGCTCCTACAATGAGCAGTTCTTC. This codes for CASSLSGSSYNEQFF.